Presented here are 8 T cell receptor beta chains from one specimen sequenced in a study of cytomegalovirus exposure and HLA in healthy donors. Clones were sequenced by immunoSEQ multiplex PCR, and TCRdb holds only the in-frame ones, with some missing. Found here are about 300,000 clones, 70% to 90% of them singletons; the top ten hold roughly 0.93%. Sequencing was carried out using PBMCs. The receptors shown here come from a woman under 30 in good health and CMV-seronegative.

The chain employs TRBV7-2 and TRBJ2-7; tentatively, D is TRBD2 (7 bases). Looked up from germline, CDR1 is SGHTA and CDR2 is FQGNSA. The CDR3 is made up of 15 amino acids. The V gene lost 2 bases and the J gene lost 2 bases, with 13 bases spanning the gap. The CDR3 DNA is TGTGCCAGCAGCTTAATACAGGGAGGGACCTACGAGCAGTACTTC. Translation gives CASSLIQGGTYEQYF.

The chain uses TRBV4-3 and TRBJ2-3; D remains unclear. Germline V CDR1 and CDR2: LGHNA, YSLEER. The CDR3 is 15 amino acids. Trimming removed 0 bases from V and 1 base from J, with 8 bases in between. The CDR3 DNA reads TGCGCCAGCAGCCAAGACTTCCAGGGCACAGATACGCAGTATTTT. Its translation is CASSQDFQGTDTQYF.

As for this clone: The sample contains more than one DNA sequence encoding this CDR3. The chain employs TRBV20-1 and TRBJ1-3; no firm D call. Germline loops: CDR1 DFQATT, CDR2 SNEGSKA (reference sequence). The ends were cut back, 6 bases at V and 4 bases at J, with 7 bases in the middle. The CDR3 covers 11 residues. The CDR3 nucleotides read TGCAGTGCCCCCTCGGGAAACACCATATATTTT. As protein: CSAPSGNTIYF.

This clone was counted a single time. The V call is TRBV6-1, the J call TRBJ2-7; tentatively, D is TRBD2 (6 bases). Germline CDR1 and CDR2: MNHNS and SASEGT. The CDR3 is 13 amino acids. The V end was cut by 7 bases, the J end by 1 base, with 11 bases between. The CDR3 region is CASTTGESYEQYF. The CDR3, as DNA: TGTGCCAGCACAACGGGAGAGTCCTACGAGCAGTACTTC.

The rearrangement uses TRBV6-5 and TRBJ1-1; D is possibly TRBD1 (5 bases). In germline, CDR1 is MNHEY, CDR2 SVGAGI. With 10 bases removed from V and 4 bases from J, the gap between germline ends came to 19 bases. The CDR3 length is 14 residues. The CDR3 sequence: CATLPGLDATEAFF. CDR3 DNA: TGTGCCACCTTACCAGGGCTCGACGCCACTGAAGCTTTCTTT.

This rearrangement joins TRBV15 to TRBJ1-2; D unresolved. With 4 bases removed from V and 4 bases from J, the gap between germline ends came to 16 bases. The CDR3 is made up of 15 amino acids. Germline CDR1 and CDR2: LNHNV and YYDKDF (reference sequence). The CDR3 is CATSMRGSLLYGYTF. The CDR3 DNA reads TGTGCCACCAGCATGCGGGGTTCTTTACTCTATGGCTACACCTTC.

This clone was seen a single time. This chain uses TRBV28 with TRBJ2-1; 10 bases fit TRBD1. The CDR3 has 14 residues. Germline lookup yields CDR1 MDHEN and CDR2 SYDVKM. J was trimmed by 6 bases and V by 6 bases; bases with no gene match: 5. The CDR3 here is CASRRTGGSNEQFF. The CDR3 DNA is TGTGCCAGCAGACGGACAGGGGGTAGCAATGAGCAGTTCTTC.

The chain combines TRBV7-3 with TRBJ2-5; 7 bases line up with TRBD2. This CDR3 spans 13 amino acids. Per germline, CDR1 SGHTA and CDR2 FQGTGA. V lost 1 base, J lost 5 bases, and 1 base stayed unmatched. The CDR3 loop is CASSLSGSETQYF. CDR3 bases: TGTGCCAGCAGCTTAAGCGGGAGCGAGACCCAGTACTTC.